This T cell receptor (beta chain) was sequenced for a study of blood T cell repertoires in COVID-19. Study-level information: The study drew acute and convalescent COVID-19 samples from the United States, Italy and Spain. PBMCs, B-cell-depleted T cells, or T cells provided the cDNA or gDNA that made up the material.

Trimming cost V 2 bases and J 4 bases, with 9 bases left between them. The CDR3 extends over 15 amino acids. Germline lookup yields CDR1 KGHSH and CDR2 LQKENI. Enrolment of Seattle patients took place during active infection, and they were followed longitudinally. Original processing methods: Reference gene primer amplification gave nucleated cell count estimates. The assay was immunoSEQ multiplex PCR, and TCRdb's table has in-frame clones only and misses some. Clone size and the V and J calls come from that table; the DNA yielded D and trimming. This table has under 400,000 clones, roughly 88% appearing once.

This sequence originates from a young woman with COVID-19, enrolled during active disease. Specimen: peripheral blood. This chain uses TRBV18 with TRBJ2-6; possibly TRBD1 for D (6 bases). The CDR3 spells CASSPAGAGANVLTF. The CDR3, as DNA: TGTGCCAGCTCACCAGCAGGGGCAGGGGCCAACGTCCTGACTTTC.